The clone carrying this T cell receptor beta chain was seen ten or more times. This sample is part of a study of response to subunit inactivated influenza vaccine. TCRdb passed the RT-PCR reads through MiXCR, listing each CDR3 protein once. The table shows around 500,000 distinct CDR3 sequences, with 10% to 11% occurring only once. This CDR3 contains 14 residues. Trimming pared 3 bases from V and 0 bases from J, leaving 9 bases between. Per the germline V gene, CDR1 is KGHSH and CDR2 is LQKENI. The sequence was obtained from a man aged 50-59 years who received an inactivated influenza vaccine. This sequence joins TRBV18 and TRBJ2-7; D remains unclear. The starting material was PBMCs from blood, obtained 35 to 45 days after vaccination. CDR3 nucleotide sequence: TGTGCCAGCTCACCCATCTTAAACTCCTACGAGCAGTACTTC. This codes for CASSPILNSYEQYF.